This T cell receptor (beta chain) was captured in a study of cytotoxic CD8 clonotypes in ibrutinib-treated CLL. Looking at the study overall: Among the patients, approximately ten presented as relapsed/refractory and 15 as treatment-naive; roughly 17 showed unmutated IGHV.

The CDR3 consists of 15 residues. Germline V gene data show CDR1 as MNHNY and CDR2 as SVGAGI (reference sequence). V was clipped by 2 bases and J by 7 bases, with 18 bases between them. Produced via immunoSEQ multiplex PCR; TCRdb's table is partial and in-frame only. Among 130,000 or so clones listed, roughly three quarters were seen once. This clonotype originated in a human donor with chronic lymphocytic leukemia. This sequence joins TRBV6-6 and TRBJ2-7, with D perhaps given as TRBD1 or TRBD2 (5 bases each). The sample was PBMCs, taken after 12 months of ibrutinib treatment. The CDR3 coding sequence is TGTGCCAGCAGTTACGGGACCCACCTCCTCTCAGAGCAGTACTTC. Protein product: CASSYGTHLLSEQYF.